This entry concerns a single TCR beta chain. What it binds is unknown. V trimming: 2 bases; J trimming: 6 bases; junction bases outside the gene matches: 5. The germline V gene has CDR1 LGHNA and CDR2 YSLEER. The CDR3 runs to 15 residues. Some clones are missing from TCRdb's copy, which holds only in-frame ones; the method was immunoSEQ multiplex PCR. The sample carries tens of thousands of clones, 80% to 90% recorded once. This entry is derived from a study of T cell responses to AZD1222 COVID-19 vaccine. Study-level points and caveats: A reported finding is that nearly half of spike-specific TCRs target unmutated variant regions.

Sequenced here: peripheral blood, sampled 28 days after the second AZD1222 dose. This chain connects TRBV4-3 to TRBJ1-4; 8 nucleotides agree with TRBD1. The TCR originated in an adult who received the AZD1222 COVID-19 vaccine. CDR3 nucleotide sequence: TGCGCCAGCAGCCAAAGGCGACAGGGGCATGAAAAACTGTTTTTT. Translating it yields CASSQRRQGHEKLFF.